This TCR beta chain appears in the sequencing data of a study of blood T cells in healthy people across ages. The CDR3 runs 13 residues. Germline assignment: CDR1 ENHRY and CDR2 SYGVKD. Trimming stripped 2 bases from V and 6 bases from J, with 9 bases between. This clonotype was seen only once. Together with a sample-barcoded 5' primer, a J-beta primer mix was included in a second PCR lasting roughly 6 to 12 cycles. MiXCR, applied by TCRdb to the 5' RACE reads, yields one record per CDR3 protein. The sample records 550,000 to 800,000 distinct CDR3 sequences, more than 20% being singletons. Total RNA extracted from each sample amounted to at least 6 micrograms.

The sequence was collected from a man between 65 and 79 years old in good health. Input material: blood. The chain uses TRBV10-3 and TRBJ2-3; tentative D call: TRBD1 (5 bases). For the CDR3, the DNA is TGTGCCATCAGTGAGGGTAGACAGGATACGCAGTATTTT. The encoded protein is CAISEGRQDTQYF.